The present T cell receptor (beta chain) was sequenced within a study of blood T cell repertoires in COVID-19. Study-wide background: Some COVID-19 samples were acute and others convalescent; all came from the United States, Italy and Spain.

This CDR3 has 17 amino acids. The V gene's germline CDR1 is KGHSH and CDR2 LQKENI. V shed 2 bases and J shed 2 bases, with 16 bases lying between them. Data came from immunoSEQ multiplex PCR; TCRdb stores just in-frame clones and leaves some out. The table includes roughly 250,000 clones, approximately 86% detected once. Ages ranged from roughly 18 to 95 years, with residence in about 23 US areas. Participants reported their clinical history, and cohort assignment relied on those reports. Sample: PBMCs or T cells enriched from blood (not recorded which). The source is a woman in her twenties or thirties with acute COVID-19. This chain uses TRBV18 with TRBJ1-5; D possibly corresponds to TRBD1 (6 bases). The CDR3 coding sequence is TGTGCCAGCTCACCAAGCCCCGGGGGGGCGGGCAATCAGCCCCAGCATTTT. Protein product: CASSPSPGGAGNQPQHF.